This note documents a single TCR beta chain sequence. Sequencing used immunoSEQ multiplex PCR; TCRdb keeps in-frame clones, though not all of them. The sample carries 60,000 to 75,000 clones, roughly 90% recorded once. These data originate in a study of T cell changes during pregnancy in multiple sclerosis. The CDR3 runs 12 residues. Deletions cut 3 bases from V and 6 bases from J, with 8 bases between. Germline V CDR1 and CDR2: KGHSH, LQKENI. The chain has TRBV18 and TRBJ2-5, with D maybe TRBD2 (6 bases). Sequences were derived from peripheral blood, sampled in the third trimester of pregnancy. The receptor's source is a female donor with multiple sclerosis, enrolled in a pregnancy study. The CDR3 DNA is TGTGCCAGCTCACCGGCGGGACAGACCCAGTACTTC. It encodes CASSPAGQTQYF.